This T cell receptor (beta chain) came from a study of OX40 agonist ivuxolimab in advanced cancers. Study-wide background: Subjects had a mean age of roughly 60 years, with a range of roughly 20 to 79; just over 80% were male. Prior anti-PD-1, anti-PD-L1 or anti-CTLA-4 therapy was allowed; more than 30% had some.

This CDR3 region has 16 residues. Per the germline V gene, CDR1 is MNHNS and CDR2 is SASEGT. Notes on this clone: One junction end disagrees with the germline gene, perhaps due to a read error. The same CDR3 is also encoded by other DNA sequences in this sample.

TCRdb's copy holds only in-frame clones and misses some; the assay was immunoSEQ multiplex PCR. Among tens of thousands of clones listed, about four fifths were seen once. The chain recombines TRBV6-1 with TRBJ1-1, with TRBD1 identical over 7 bases. The material was CD4+ or CD8+ T cells sorted from blood, obtained in a trial of the OX40 agonist ivuxolimab. The TCR originated in an adult with an advanced solid tumor such as melanoma, head and neck, liver or kidney cancer. The CDR3 nucleotides read TGCGCCAGCAGTGACCAACCGGGACAGTCAAACACTGAAGCTTTCTTT. This encodes CASSDQPGQSNTEAFF.